Sequencing of this T cell receptor beta chain was carried out in a study of T cell responses to AZD1222 COVID-19 vaccine. Study-wide findings and caveats: Elevations in Spike-specific TCR breadth and depth followed administration of two AZD1222 doses. Baseline serology detected seropositivity in only a handful of AZD1222 recipients.

From germline, CDR1 is SGHVS and CDR2 FQNEAQ. The V gene lost 2 bases and the J gene lost 3 bases, with 13 bases spanning the gap. The CDR3 consists of 15 residues. The table came from immunoSEQ multiplex PCR; TCRdb's copy has only in-frame clones and leaves some out. The sample lists some 130,000 clones, 90% seen once, with about 7% in the top ten. For this clone: What it binds is unknown.

Sample: peripheral blood, taken on day 0 of AZD1222 vaccination. The chain has TRBV7-8 and TRBJ1-1; weak D call: TRBD1 (6 bases). The TCR comes from an adult in good health. CDR3 region: CASSLIIRGDTEAFF. The CDR3 nucleotides are TGTGCCAGCAGCTTAATCATCAGGGGCGACACTGAAGCTTTCTTT.